This TCR beta chain derives from a study of T cells in Graves' hyperthyroidism and ophthalmopathy. Study results and limitations: Most expanded thyroid clonotypes above 0.001 also appeared in blood. Stable hyperthyroidism was separated from ophthalmopathy by a model based on 13 V-J features.

The PBMCs had their origin in around 10 ml of fresh peripheral blood. The CDR3 covers 13 residues. With 2 bases removed from V and 6 bases from J, the gap between germline ends came to 11 bases. The V gene's germline CDR1 is LNHNV and CDR2 YYDKDF (reference sequence). The sample holds many counts of this clonotype. The target antigen is unknown. The CDR3 regions of TCR beta were amplified from RNA transcripts. First-round RT-PCR targeting the TCR CDR3 was performed with the HTBI primer set. TCRdb redid the calling of the multiplex PCR reads with MiXCR, one entry per CDR3 protein. The sample contains under 350,000 distinct CDR3 sequences, around 15% of which appear only once.

The TCR comes from a woman between 35 and 50 years old with Graves' hyperthyroidism. Sample: blood. The V call is TRBV15, the J call TRBJ2-7; D not resolved. The CDR3 reads CATSRTVGREQYF. CDR3 DNA: TGTGCCACCAGCAGAACGGTTGGTCGCGAGCAGTACTTC.